A selection of T cell receptor beta chains follows, all from one sample in a study of tissue T cells after allogeneic stem cell transplantation. Data came from immunoSEQ multiplex PCR; TCRdb stores just in-frame clones and leaves some out. The repertoire has 900 to 1,300 clones, around 84% of them found once; the top ten carry roughly 22%. The sample in question was spleen tissue, obtained at autopsy. Receptor source: a female patient between 18 and 50 years old with steroid-refractory graft-versus-host disease after an allogeneic stem cell transplant. Some T cells may have come from the graft donor. Both conserved end residues are part of each CDR3. Fields, in order: CDR3 DNA, CDR3 protein, D gene, CDR3 length, V gene, J gene, clone size. The D gene is left open where the match is weak. The listing skips clone size in some rows; elsewhere it reads once, few, many or a size class.

TGTGCCAGCAGTTGGGGGGCCAGCGGGAGGGTAGCCAAAAACATTCAGTACTTC	CASSWGASGRVAKNIQYF	TRBD2	18	TRBV28	TRBJ2-4	-
TGTGCCAGCGGGGTAGCGGACGGGGTGGTGACCCAGTACTTC	CASGVADGVVTQYF	-	14	TRBV6-5	TRBJ2-5	-
TGCGCCAGCAGCCACCGACAGGAAGAGTACACTGAAGCTTTCTTT	CASSHRQEEYTEAFF	-	15	TRBV4-1	TRBJ1-1	-
TGTGCCAGCAAAAGCGGACCTTACGAGCAGTACTTC	CASKSGPYEQYF	-	12	TRBV2	TRBJ2-7	-
TGTGCCAGCAGCCGGACAGGAGGGTATCAGCCCCAGCATTTT	CASSRTGGYQPQHF	TRBD1	14	TRBV6-5	TRBJ1-5	few
TGTGCCAGCAGTTACCAGGTGGCTGATGAAAAACTGTTTTTT	CASSYQVADEKLFF	-	14	TRBV6-5	TRBJ1-4	-
TGCGCCAGCAGCCAATCCGGCCAGGGGAGGAACATTCAGTACTTC	CASSQSGQGRNIQYF	-	15	TRBV4-1	TRBJ2-4	-
TGTGCCAGCAGTATTAGTAGTATAACGCCCCAGCATTTT	CASSISSITPQHF	-	13	TRBV12-3/TRBV12-4	TRBJ1-5	once
TGTGCCAGCAGCGCATCCGGGACTAGCGGGATTAATACGCAGTATTTT	CASSASGTSGINTQYF	TRBD2	16	TRBV9	TRBJ2-3	-
TGCGCCAGCAGCCAAGTACAGGGGAGGGATGAGCAGTTCTTC	CASSQVQGRDEQFF	-	14	TRBV4-1	TRBJ2-1	-
TGCGCCAGCAGTCCCCGGGACAGGGGAGAGGAAGGCTCCTACGAGCAGTACTTC	CASSPRDRGEEGSYEQYF	TRBD1	18	TRBV23-1	TRBJ2-7	-
TGCGCCAGCTGTGGGGACAGGGGTCGGGCTAATGAAAAACTGTTTTTT	CASCGDRGRANEKLFF	TRBD1	16	TRBV10-2	TRBJ1-4	-
TGTGCCAGCAGCCTCGAACGGGCGAGGTTGGACACCGGGGAGCTGTTTTTT	CASSLERARLDTGELFF	-	17	TRBV7-3	TRBJ2-2	-
TGTGCCAGCAGCCAACTCCGCCCCTATGAGCAGTACTTC	CASSQLRPYEQYF	-	13	TRBV14	TRBJ2-7	-
TGTGCCAGCAGTTACTATCGGACAGGTCCCTACAATGAGCAGTTCTTC	CASSYYRTGPYNEQFF	TRBD1	16	TRBV6-5	TRBJ2-1	-
TGTGCCAGTAGATTAGACAGGGTAGGCAATCAGCCCCAGCATTTT	CASRLDRVGNQPQHF	TRBD1	15	TRBV19	TRBJ1-5	-
TGCGCCAGCAGTGAGTGGGCAGGGGCAGGCAATCAGCCCCAGCATTTT	CASSEWAGAGNQPQHF	-	16	TRBV10-2	TRBJ1-5	-
TGTGCCAGCAGCCCCGCCCCAGGGTTTATAGGCACAGATACGCAGTATTTT	CASSPAPGFIGTDTQYF	-	17	TRBV7-3	TRBJ2-3	-
TGTGCCAGCAGTTACCCGAGGGAGGGGGCCGTGGAGCAGTACTTC	CASSYPREGAVEQYF	-	15	TRBV6-5	TRBJ2-7	-
TGTGCCACCCTGGGGGGGGCTTATACGCAGTATTTT	CATLGGAYTQYF	-	12	TRBV12-3/TRBV12-4	TRBJ2-3	-
TGTGCCAGCAGTTTCGCGGGAACCTACGAGCAGTACTTC	CASSFAGTYEQYF	-	13	TRBV27	TRBJ2-7	-
TGTGCCAGCAGTTTGCAAATCGGGACGGCGAACACCGGGGAGCTGTTTTTT	CASSLQIGTANTGELFF	-	17	TRBV28	TRBJ2-2	-
TGTGCCAGCAGCTTCCACCGGGACACCACCGTCCCCCAGCATTTT	CASSFHRDTTVPQHF	-	15	TRBV7-8	TRBJ1-5	-
TGCGCCAGCAGCCTCCGACAGGGGAAGGGCGAGCAGTACTTC	CASSLRQGKGEQYF	TRBD1	14	TRBV4-1	TRBJ2-7	-
TGCAGCTTAGGACAGTACAATGAGCAGTTCTTC	CSLGQYNEQFF	-	11	TRBV29-1	TRBJ2-1	-